This T cell receptor beta chain appears in the sequencing data of a study of cytomegalovirus exposure and HLA in healthy donors. Study-level points and caveats: Indistinguishability led to the exclusion of some V segments, TRBV6-2 and TRBV6-3 included.

As for this clone: Antigen: not known.

Germline-derived CDR1 and CDR2 are SNHLY and FYNNEI. The CDR3 is made up of 12 amino acids. V was pared by 5 bases and J by 3 bases, with 8 bases between. The PCR used 60 Vbeta and 13 Jbeta primers. Assay: immunoSEQ multiplex PCR; the TCRdb copy retains only in-frame clones and omits some. The top ten hold around 5.8% of the sample, which has 35,000 to 45,000 clones, more than 45% seen once. The sequence was obtained from a man aged 55 to 69 in good health and CMV-seronegative. The sequencing sample was made of PBMCs. V gene TRBV2 combines with J gene TRBJ2-7; D is perhaps TRBD2 (6 bases). The CDR3 loop reads CASSQTSYEQYF. For the CDR3, the DNA is TGTGCCAGCAGTCAGACTAGCTACGAGCAGTACTTC.